The sequence of this T cell receptor (beta chain) was determined in a study of OX40 agonist ivuxolimab in advanced cancers. Study-wide findings and caveats: In the expanded peripheral T cells, antigen specificity was never determined.

Libraries were prepared by immunoSEQ multiplex PCR; TCRdb keeps only in-frame clonotypes and omits some of them. Seen here are about 85,000 clones, around 86% observed once, and the top ten hold roughly 2%. Comments on this clone: Antigen specificity is unknown.

Germline lookup yields CDR1 SNHLY and CDR2 FYNNEI. The J segment lost 4 bases and the V segment lost 5 bases, leaving 5 bases of the junction unmatched. The CDR3 loop spans 14 amino acids. The input for sequencing was CD4+ or CD8+ T cells sorted from blood, taken in a trial of the OX40 agonist ivuxolimab. This sequence joins TRBV2 and TRBJ2-5, with TRBD1 matching 9 bases. This clonotype was sampled from an adult with an advanced solid tumor such as melanoma, head and neck, liver or kidney cancer. The CDR3 region is CASSRTGALETQYF. As DNA, the CDR3 is TGTGCCAGCAGTAGGACAGGGGCGTTAGAGACCCAGTACTTC.